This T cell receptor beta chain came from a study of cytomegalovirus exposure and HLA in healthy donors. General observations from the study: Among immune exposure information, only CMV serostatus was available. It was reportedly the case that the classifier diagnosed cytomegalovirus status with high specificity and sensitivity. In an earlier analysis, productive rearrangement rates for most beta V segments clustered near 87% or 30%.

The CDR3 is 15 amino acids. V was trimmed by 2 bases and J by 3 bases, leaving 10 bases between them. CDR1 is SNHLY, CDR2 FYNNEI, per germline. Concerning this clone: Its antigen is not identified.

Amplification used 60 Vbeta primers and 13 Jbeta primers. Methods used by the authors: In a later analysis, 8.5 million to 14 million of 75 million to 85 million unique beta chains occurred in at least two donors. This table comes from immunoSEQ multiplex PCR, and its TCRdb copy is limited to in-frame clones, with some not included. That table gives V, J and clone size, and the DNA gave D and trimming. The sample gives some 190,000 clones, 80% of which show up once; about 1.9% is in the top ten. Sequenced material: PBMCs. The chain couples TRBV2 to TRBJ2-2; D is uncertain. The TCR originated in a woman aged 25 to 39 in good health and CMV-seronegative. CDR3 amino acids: CASSESHSYTGELFF. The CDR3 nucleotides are TGTGCCAGCAGTGAAAGTCACAGCTACACCGGGGAGCTGTTTTTT.